The 15 T cell receptor beta chains presented below share a single source sample, sequenced in a study of T cell therapy after organ transplantation. Method: immunoSEQ multiplex PCR; TCRdb's copy keeps in-frame clones and lacks some. The repertoire includes 40,000 to 60,000 clones, approximately 94% of them detected once, and about 3.1% sits in the top ten. Their antigen targets remain unknown. The sample consisted of CD8+ T cells from blood, taken before autologous CMV-specific T cell therapy. The receptor source for this set is a human patient who had received a solid organ transplant and had CMV disease.

The CDR3 DNA follows: TGTGCCAGCAGCGCGGACGGACAATTGAACACTGAAGCTTTCTTT. Translating it yields CASSADGQLNTEAFF. The rearrangement uses TRBV7-8 and TRBJ1-1, with D possibly TRBD1 on 5 matching bases. Per germline, CDR1 SGHVS and CDR2 FQNEAQ. There are 15 residues in the CDR3. V was trimmed by 5 bases and J by 0 bases, leaving 13 bases between them.

The chain employs TRBV10-3 and TRBJ1-2; D is unclear. CDR1 and CDR2 from the germline V gene are ENHRY and SYGVKD. The CDR3 has 15 amino acids. The V gene lost 5 bases and the J gene lost 1 base, with 14 bases spanning the gap. The chain's CDR3 is CAISLDAGSNYGYTF. The CDR3 coding sequence is TGTGCCATCAGTCTGGACGCCGGTAGTAACTATGGCTACACCTTC.

The V and J genes are TRBV4-3 and TRBJ1-2; a weak D match, TRBD1 (5 bases). CDR1 and CDR2 from the germline V gene are LGHNA and YSLEER. V was clipped by 0 bases and J by 3 bases, with 11 bases between them. This CDR3 contains 15 residues. CDR3 nucleotide sequence: TGCGCCAGCAGCCAAGATGGTCAGGGTGACTATGGCTACACCTTC. Translated: CASSQDGQGDYGYTF.

The chain carries TRBV11-2 and TRBJ1-1, with D unclear. The germline V gene has CDR1 SGHAT and CDR2 FQNNGV. The length of the CDR3 is 11 residues. Trimming removed 3 bases at V and 11 bases at J, with 10 bases between. Here the CDR3 reads CASSFGIGAFF. The CDR3 region has the DNA TGTGCCAGCAGCTTTGGCATAGGGGCTTTCTTT.

This clone was detected a few times. This chain links TRBV4-2 with TRBJ1-5, with D perhaps matching TRBD1 (5 bases). The V gene's germline CDR1 is LGHNA and CDR2 YNFKEQ. V lost 2 bases, J lost 2 bases, and 19 bases lay in between. This CDR3 has 18 residues. The CDR3 nucleotides read TGTGCCAGCAGCCAACTGGGGACCGGTGCCCCTGGCAATCAGCCCCAGCATTTT. Protein product: CASSQLGTGAPGNQPQHF.

This chain links TRBV6-5 with TRBJ2-1; no clear D gene. The germline CDR1 and CDR2 sequences are MNHEY and SVGAGI. Trimming shortened V by 3 bases and J by 3 bases, and 12 bases separated the two germline ends. This CDR3 has 15 residues. The CDR3 loop reads CASSYSGSLYNEQFF. In nucleotides, the CDR3 is TGTGCCAGCAGTTATTCGGGCAGCCTCTACAATGAGCAGTTCTTC.

J is TRBJ2-3 and V is TRBV2, with 8 positions matching TRBD2. The V segment lost 4 bases and the J segment 1 base; nucleotides outside the gene matches: 7. This CDR3 has 16 residues. CDR1 is SNHLY and CDR2 is FYNNEI in the germline V gene. The CDR3 reads CASSVWGSGGTDTQYF. The CDR3 nucleotides are TGTGCCAGCAGTGTTTGGGGTAGCGGGGGCACAGATACGCAGTATTTT. Supplemented by reference TRBV2 and TRBJ2-3, the full variable domain reads EPEVTQTPSHQVTQMGQEVILRCVPISNHLYFYWYRQILGQKVEFLVSFYNNEISEKSEIFDDQFSVERPDGSNFTLKIRSTKLEDSAMYFCASSVWGSGGTDTQYFGPGTRLTVL.

The V gene is TRBV13, the J gene TRBJ2-3, with D maybe TRBD2 (5 bases). CDR3 length: 15 residues. Trimming removed 2 bases at V and 5 bases at J, with 14 bases between. CDR1 is PRHDT, CDR2 FYEKMQ, per germline (reference sequence). CDR3 in amino acids: CASSLSGSRGDTQYF. The CDR3 DNA follows: TGTGCCAGCAGCTTATCAGGCTCTCGGGGAGATACGCAGTATTTT.

In its sample, this clone is large (0.1 to 1%). Other DNA sequences in the sample encode the same CDR3. The CDR3 protein is CASSPGANTEAFF. The CDR3 DNA sequence: TGTGCCAGCAGCCCCGGGGCGAACACTGAAGCTTTCTTT. The chain carries TRBV6-5 and TRBJ1-1, with a weak D call TRBD1 (5 bases). Trimming removed 6 bases at V and 1 base at J, with 9 bases between. Germline V CDR1 and CDR2: MNHEY, SVGAGI. CDR3 size: 13 residues.

This chain connects TRBV19 to TRBJ1-2; TRBD1 is a possible D gene (6 bases). Trimming left V 9 bases short and J 8 bases short, with 22 bases between. This CDR3 is 14 amino acids long. Germline-derived CDR1 and CDR2 are LNHDA and SQIVND (reference sequence). CDR3 DNA sequence: TGTGCCAGCAGACCCTCCGGACAGCTGGAGGGCTACACCTTC. This translates into CASRPSGQLEGYTF. Combining the CDR3 with reference TRBV19 and TRBJ1-2 gives the whole variable domain DGGITQSPKYLFRKEGQNVTLSCEQNLNHDAMYWYRQDPGQGLRLIYYSQIVNDFQKGDIAEGYSVSREKKESFPLTVTSAQKNPTAFYLCASRPSGQLEGYTFGSGTRLTVV.

The V and J genes are TRBV27 and TRBJ2-7; D is possibly TRBD2 (6 bases). In germline, CDR1 is MNHEY, CDR2 SMNVEV (reference sequence). Trimming stripped 5 bases from V and 4 bases from J, with 21 bases between. This CDR3 contains 16 residues. CDR3 nucleotide sequence: TGTGCCAGCAGTCCCCTCAAGGCACGAGGAGGGTACGAGCAGTACTTC. Encoded protein: CASSPLKARGGYEQYF.

In this sample, this clone turned up a few times. The genes are TRBV11-2 and TRBJ1-2; D uncertain. V was trimmed by 1 base and J by 7 bases, leaving 7 bases between them. The germline V gene encodes CDR1 SGHAT and CDR2 FQNNGV. The CDR3 runs to 12 residues. This chain's CDR3 is CASSLGHFGYTF. The CDR3 DNA sequence: TGTGCCAGCAGCTTAGGGCACTTTGGCTACACCTTC. The full variable domain, its missing parts supplied by reference TRBV11-2 and TRBJ1-2, is EAGVAQSPRYKIIEKRQSVAFWCNPISGHATLYWYQQILGQGPKLLIQFQNNGVVDDSQLPKDRFSAERLKGVDSTLKIQPAKLEDSAVYLCASSLGHFGYTFGSGTRLTVV.

The rearrangement joins TRBV2 to TRBJ2-2; tentatively, D is TRBD1 (6 bases). Per germline, CDR1 SNHLY and CDR2 FYNNEI. The CDR3 is made up of 17 amino acids. Deletions cut 2 bases from V and 0 bases from J, with 13 bases between. CDR3 amino acids: CASSELGTPTNTGELFF. The CDR3 coding sequence is TGTGCCAGCAGTGAATTAGGGACACCTACGAACACCGGGGAGCTGTTTTTT.

This chain uses TRBV6-5 with TRBJ1-1, with D unclear. This CDR3 comprises 15 residues. The germline V gene has CDR1 MNHEY and CDR2 SVGAGI. V was pared by 1 base and J by 2 bases, with 11 bases between. CDR3 nucleotides: TGTGCCAGCAGTTACTTGGAGGGATTCAACACTGAAGCTTTCTTT. It codes for CASSYLEGFNTEAFF.

The chain uses TRBV6-6 and TRBJ2-4, with a tentative D call TRBD1 (6 bases). The CDR3 extends over 13 amino acids. Trimming shortened V by 2 bases and J by 6 bases, and 8 bases separated the two germline ends. Germline CDR1 is MNHNY and CDR2 is SVGAGI (reference sequence). The CDR3 spells CASSYPTGNIQYF. As DNA, the CDR3 is TGTGCCAGCAGTTACCCGACAGGAAACATTCAGTACTTC.